The source of this TCR beta chain is a study of OX40 agonist ivuxolimab in advanced cancers. Turning to the study itself: Three dose-escalation patients had partial responses: one with hepatocellular carcinoma and two with cutaneous melanoma.

The method was immunoSEQ multiplex PCR; TCRdb's version includes in-frame clones alone and lacks a portion of them. This table has about 70,000 clones, about 88% appearing once. This clone occurred once. Its antigen is not known. Enrollment shut out patients with autoimmune disease history or systemic immunosuppression. Findings and limits, study-wide: In general, CD8+ T cells held more expanded clones than CD4+ did, on average.

The clonotype comes from an adult with an advanced solid tumor such as melanoma, head and neck, liver or kidney cancer. The sample here was CD4+ or CD8+ T cells sorted from blood, taken in a trial of the OX40 agonist ivuxolimab.

This CDR3 reads CASSPPLAGVRNEQFF. CDR3 DNA: TGTGCCAGCAGTCCCCCCCTAGCGGGAGTTCGCAATGAGCAGTTCTTC. The chain couples TRBV28 to TRBJ2-1, with 10 bases matching TRBD2. The CDR3 extends over 16 amino acids. The trim removed 5 bases at V and 6 bases at J, leaving 10 bases unmatched. CDR1 is MDHEN and CDR2 is SYDVKM in the germline V gene.